This T cell receptor (beta chain) was identified during a study of blood T cells in healthy people across ages. Overall study context: Capture by template switching was about one barcoded beta molecule per two T cells.

The second PCR ran about 7 to 12 cycles with a sample-barcoded 5' primer and J-beta primers. Using its own MiXCR run on the 5' RACE reads, TCRdb lists one record per CDR3 protein. The sample consists of 800,000 or so distinct CDR3 sequences, around a quarter of them appearing once. Study-wide findings and caveats: Naive T cell percentage showed a strong correlation with TCR beta diversity.

Concerning this clonotype itself: As yet, its antigen is unknown. At one of its ends the junction is not consistent with the germline gene, which may arise from a read error.

The CDR3 extends over 15 amino acids. CDR1 SGHVS and CDR2 FQNEAQ come from the germline V gene. In addition, the sample was reused for a study of T cells of mothers and their children.

The source is a boy aged 5-17 years in good health. The sample taken for sequencing was blood. The J gene is TRBJ2-2, the V gene TRBV7-8, with TRBD1 matching over 7 bases. CDR3 loop: CAGSSGTANTGELFF. In DNA form, the CDR3 reads TGTGCCGGCAGCTCCGGGACAGCCAACACCGGGGAGCTGTTTTTT.